The 21 T cell receptor beta chains listed next were all sequenced from one sample in a study of blood T cell repertoires in COVID-19. Profiling relied on immunoSEQ multiplex PCR, and the TCRdb table lists in-frame clones only, not all of them. The sample consists of approximately 110,000 clones, about 90% of them appearing once. What was sequenced was peripheral blood. The receptors were sampled from a woman aged 45-60 years with active or convalescent COVID-19.

The chain uses TRBV27 and TRBJ1-6; TRBD1 might be the D (5 bases). CDR1 MNHEY and CDR2 SMNVEV come from the germline V gene (reference sequence). The length of the CDR3 is 17 residues. Trimming pared 2 bases from V and 7 bases from J, leaving 18 bases between. The CDR3 DNA sequence: TGTGCCAGCAGTTTACAAACCGTGGGGGGGACCAATTCACCCCTCCACTTT. Protein product: CASSLQTVGGTNSPLHF.

The rearrangement links TRBV11-2 to TRBJ2-7; 13 nucleotides line up with TRBD2. The CDR3 is 18 residues long. The V and J ends lost 5 bases and 4 bases, in that order; junction bases with no gene match: 14. Germline CDR1 SGHAT, CDR2 FQNNGV. The CDR3 here is CASSHFKLAGGPGYEQYF. CDR3 DNA sequence: TGTGCCAGCAGCCATTTTAAACTAGCGGGAGGGCCGGGATACGAGCAGTACTTC.

J is TRBJ1-2 and V is TRBV29-1; D may be TRBD1 (5 bases). The V gene lost 4 bases and the J gene lost 2 bases, with 8 bases spanning the gap. Germline values: CDR1 SQVTM, CDR2 ANQGSEA. The CDR3 is made up of 12 amino acids. This CDR3 is CSVGQRNYGYTF. The CDR3 DNA sequence: TGCAGCGTTGGACAGAGGAACTATGGCTACACCTTC.

This rearrangement joins TRBV28 to TRBJ1-2; TRBD1 might be the D (5 bases). Germline CDR1 reads MDHEN; CDR2 reads SYDVKM. The CDR3 consists of 13 residues. V lost 5 bases, J lost 1 base, and 8 bases lay in between. CDR3 sequence: CASSRTFNYGYTF. CDR3 sequence (DNA): TGTGCCAGCAGTAGGACATTTAACTATGGCTACACCTTC.

In the case of this clone: Germline is not matched at one junction end, which may reflect a read error. Other DNA sequences from this sample encode an identical CDR3 as well. V is TRBV30 and J is TRBJ1-2, with no clear D. Germline V CDR1 and CDR2: GTSNPN, SVGIG (reference sequence). The CDR3 extends over 14 amino acids. DNA for the CDR3: TGTGCTTGGACGACTGGCGTGTCGTCCGGTGGCTACACCTTC. This gives the protein CAWTTGVSSGGYTF.

The V call is TRBV27, the J call TRBJ2-7; 11 positions match TRBD2. Germline CDR1 MNHEY, CDR2 SMNVEV (reference sequence). There are 16 residues in the CDR3. V was clipped by 5 bases and J by 6 bases; unmatched bases: 12. CDR3 sequence (DNA): TGTGCCAGCAGTGCCTCGCGCACTAGCGGGAGTGGCGAGCAGTACTTC. This sequence encodes CASSASRTSGSGEQYF.

V and J are TRBV28 and TRBJ1-2; 7 bases match TRBD1. The CDR3 sequence is 13 residues long. With 8 bases clipped from V and 5 bases from J, the junction kept 8 bases outside the gene matches. Germline-derived CDR1 and CDR2 are MDHEN and SYDVKM. The CDR3 is CASGETGRYGYTF. CDR3 nucleotides: TGTGCCAGCGGCGAGACAGGGCGGTATGGCTACACCTTC.

This chain links TRBV7-8 with TRBJ2-7; 9 positions agree with TRBD2. Germline V CDR1 and CDR2: SGHVS, FQNEAQ. The trim removed 5 bases at V and 5 bases at J, leaving 10 bases unmatched. The CDR3 contains 15 residues. The CDR3 sequence is CASSPDTGLADEQYF. The CDR3 nucleotides read TGTGCCAGCAGCCCAGATACGGGACTAGCAGACGAGCAGTACTTC.

Here the CDR3 DNA reads TGTGCCAGCAGCTTTAGGAGATCAGGGACAGATACGCAGTATTTT. It is translated as CASSFRRSGTDTQYF. The gene calls are TRBV7-2 and TRBJ2-3; tentatively, D is TRBD1 (5 bases). The CDR3 length is 15 residues. V shed 3 bases and J shed 3 bases, with 13 bases lying between them. Germline V lookup: CDR1 SGHTA, CDR2 FQGNSA. Variable domain in full (rest from reference TRBV7-2 and TRBJ2-3): GAGVSQSPSNKVTEKGKDVELRCDPISGHTALYWYRQSLGQGLEFLIYFQGNSAPDKSGLPSDRFSAERTGGSVSTLTIQRTQQEDSAVYLCASSFRRSGTDTQYFGPGTRLTVL.

This clone was picked up one time. This chain connects TRBV18 to TRBJ1-5; the match to TRBD1 covers 8 bases. This CDR3 contains 14 residues. V shed 5 bases and J 5 bases; nucleotides not matched to a gene: 5. Germline loops: CDR1 KGHSH, CDR2 LQKENI. CDR3 region: CASSATGAYQPQHF. CDR3 sequence (DNA): TGTGCCAGCTCAGCGACAGGGGCCTATCAGCCCCAGCATTTT.

The V call is TRBV5-3, the J call TRBJ2-7; 10 nucleotides match TRBD1. TRBV5-3 is an open reading frame whose function is uncertain. V shed 0 bases and J 5 bases; nucleotides not matched to a gene: 2. The length of the CDR3 is 14 residues. The CDR3 spells CARSLGQGANEQYF. The CDR3 bases are TGTGCCAGAAGCTTGGGACAGGGGGCCAACGAGCAGTACTTC.

The chain employs TRBV4-2 and TRBJ2-3; possible D gene TRBD1, 5 bases. The germline V gene has CDR1 LGHNA and CDR2 YNFKEQ. The V end was cut by 6 bases, the J end by 4 bases, with 11 bases between. CDR3 size: 13 residues. The CDR3 bases are TGTGCCAGCAGACACAAGACAGCAGATACGCAGTATTTT. It is translated as CASRHKTADTQYF.

The chain links TRBV11-2 to TRBJ2-3; 10 nucleotides match TRBD1. Trimming removed 5 bases from V and 4 bases from J; junction bases left unmatched: 3. From germline, CDR1 is SGHAT and CDR2 FQNNGV. This CDR3 comprises 14 residues. CDR3 nucleotide sequence: TGTGCCAGCAGCCCAGGGACAGGGGCAGATACGCAGTATTTT. Residues: CASSPGTGADTQYF.

This rearrangement joins TRBV29-1 to TRBJ2-3; D gene ambiguous. V shed 6 bases and J shed 2 bases, with 15 bases lying between them. Germline CDR1 is SQVTM and CDR2 is ANQGSEA. CDR3 length: 14 residues. In DNA, the CDR3 is TGCAGCGTCCTACTCCCAAGAACCACAGATACGCAGTATTTT. This codes for CSVLLPRTTDTQYF.

V and J are TRBV7-2 and TRBJ2-2; tentative D call: TRBD2 (6 bases). Germline V gene data show CDR1 as SGHTA and CDR2 as FQGNSA. V lost 5 bases and J 5 bases, leaving 18 bases between the germline ends. The CDR3 contains 16 residues. CDR3: CASSLGPGRGTGELFF. In DNA, the CDR3 is TGTGCCAGCAGCCTAGGGCCCGGGAGAGGAACCGGGGAGCTGTTTTTT.

This chain uses TRBV27 with TRBJ2-7; 7 bases agree with TRBD2. Germline CDR1 MNHEY, CDR2 SMNVEV (reference sequence). This CDR3 is 14 amino acids long. V gave up 4 bases and J gave up 2 bases; unmatched junction bases: 5. In nucleotides, the CDR3 is TGTGCCAGCAGTTACGGGACTATCCCCTACGAGCAGTACTTC. This translates into CASSYGTIPYEQYF.

The rearrangement joins TRBV24-1 to TRBJ2-7, with 10 bases aligning to TRBD2. CDR1 is KGHDR and CDR2 is SFDVKD in the germline V gene. The junction had 7 bases not matched to a gene; V was cut back by 3 bases and J by 0 bases. The CDR3 loop spans 17 amino acids. CDR3 coding DNA: TGTGCCACCAGTGATCTACCTAGCGGGGGAAGCTCCTACGAGCAGTACTTC. This gives the protein CATSDLPSGGSSYEQYF.

This sequence joins TRBV3-1 (or the pseudogene TRBV3-2) and TRBJ1-2, with D uncertain. V lost 0 bases and J 4 bases, leaving 9 bases between the germline ends. CDR1 and CDR2 (germline): LGHDT, YNNKEL (reference sequence). The CDR3 length is 14 residues. CDR3 loop: CASSQDSGSYGYTF. The CDR3 DNA is TGTGCCAGCAGCCAAGATTCGGGGAGCTATGGCTACACCTTC.

This chain uses TRBV24-1 with TRBJ1-2, with D possibly TRBD1 on 6 matching bases. Germline V lookup: CDR1 KGHDR, CDR2 SFDVKD. V gave up 4 bases and J gave up 7 bases, with 18 bases separating them. The CDR3 covers 15 residues. Written as DNA, the CDR3 is TGTGCCACCAGTGACACTCTAACAGGGATCTCTGGCTACACCTTC. This translates into CATSDTLTGISGYTF.

The chain has TRBV3-1 (or the pseudogene TRBV3-2) and TRBJ1-2; D remains unclear. The CDR3 has 15 residues. The germline V gene has CDR1 LGHDT and CDR2 YNNKEL (reference sequence). V gave up 1 base and J gave up 6 bases, with 15 bases separating them. CDR3 sequence reads: CASSQAVQSLNGYTF. The CDR3 region has the DNA TGTGCCAGCAGCCAAGCGGTACAGAGTTTAAATGGCTACACCTTC.

J is TRBJ2-3 and V is TRBV6-2 or TRBV6-3; TRBD2 aligns across 12 bases. Trimming took 0 bases from V and 2 from J; bases not matched to a gene: 12. This CDR3 has 20 residues. Germline V lookup: CDR1 MNHEY, CDR2 SVGEGT. Here the CDR3 DNA reads TGTGCCAGCAGTTACTCGCTCGGACTAGCGGGATCCCCATCCACAGATACGCAGTATTTT. It specifies CASSYSLGLAGSPSTDTQYF.